The sequence of this TCR beta chain was determined in a study of CD8 T cells in Susac syndrome. Roughly 0.5 to 1 ug RNA was reverse transcribed with random hexamers. MiXCR, applied by TCRdb to the immunoSEQ multiplex PCR reads, yields one record per CDR3 protein. In the table there are approximately 200,000 distinct CDR3 sequences, 85% to 95% of which are singletons. CDR3 length: 16 amino acids. V shed 0 bases, J shed 4 bases, and the junction held 8 bases outside the gene matches. Germline V gene data show CDR1 as LGHDT and CDR2 as YNNKEL (reference sequence). It was negative isolation that provided the CD8+ and CD4+ T cells, whereas TEMRA cells were enriched by FACS.

This TCR was sampled from a human donor with multiple sclerosis. The rearrangement links TRBV3-1 to TRBJ1-2; 7 nucleotides align to TRBD1. Material for sequencing was CD4+ T cells from PBMCs. This chain's CDR3 is CASSQEVTGHIYGYTF. Written as DNA, the CDR3 is TGTGCCAGCAGCCAAGAAGTGACAGGGCACATCTATGGCTACACCTTC.